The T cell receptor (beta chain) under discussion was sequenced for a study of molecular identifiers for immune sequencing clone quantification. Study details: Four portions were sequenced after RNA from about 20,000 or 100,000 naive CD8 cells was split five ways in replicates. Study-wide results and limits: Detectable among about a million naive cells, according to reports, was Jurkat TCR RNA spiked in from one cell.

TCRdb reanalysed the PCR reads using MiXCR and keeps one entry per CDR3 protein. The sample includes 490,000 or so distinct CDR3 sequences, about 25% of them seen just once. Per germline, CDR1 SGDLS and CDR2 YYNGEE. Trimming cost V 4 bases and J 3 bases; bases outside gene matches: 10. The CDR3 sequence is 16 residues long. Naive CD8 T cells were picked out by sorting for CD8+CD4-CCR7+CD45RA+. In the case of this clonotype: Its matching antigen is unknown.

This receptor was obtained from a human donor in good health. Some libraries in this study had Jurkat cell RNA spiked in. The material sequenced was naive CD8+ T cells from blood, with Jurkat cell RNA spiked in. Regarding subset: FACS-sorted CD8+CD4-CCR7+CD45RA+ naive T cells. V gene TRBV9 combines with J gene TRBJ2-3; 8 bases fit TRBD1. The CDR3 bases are TGTGCCAGCAGCCCCCACTCAGGGGGCTGGACAGATACGCAGTATTTT. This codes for CASSPHSGGWTDTQYF.